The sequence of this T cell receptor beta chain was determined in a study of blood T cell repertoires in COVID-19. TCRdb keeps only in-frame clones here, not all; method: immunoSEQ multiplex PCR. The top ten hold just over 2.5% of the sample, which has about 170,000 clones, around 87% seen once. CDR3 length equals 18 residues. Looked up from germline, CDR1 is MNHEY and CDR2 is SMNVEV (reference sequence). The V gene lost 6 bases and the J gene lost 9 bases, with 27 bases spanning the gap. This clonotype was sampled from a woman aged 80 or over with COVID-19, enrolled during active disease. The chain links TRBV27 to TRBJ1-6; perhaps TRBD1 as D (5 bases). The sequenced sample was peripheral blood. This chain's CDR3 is CASSRWTSRAGEGSPLHF. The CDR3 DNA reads TGTGCCAGCAGCAGATGGACATCTAGGGCCGGGGAGGGTTCACCCCTCCACTTT.